Below are 31 T cell receptor beta chains sequenced from a single sample in a study of T cells in localized non-small cell lung cancer. The repertoire was sequenced with immunoSEQ multiplex PCR; TCRdb's copy has only in-frame clones and lacks some. Found here are tens of thousands of clones, about 90% of them singletons; the top ten hold 22%. Sequences were derived from peripheral blood, sampled before any cancer treatment. The receptors here all came from a man between 40 and 75 years old with stage I squamous cell lung carcinoma.

This clone has a handful of counts. J is TRBJ1-5 and V is TRBV4-2; D remains unclear. The CDR3 is 15 residues long. Germline CDR1 and CDR2: LGHNA and YNFKEQ. Trimming took off 0 bases at V and 4 bases at J, with 10 bases between the two ends. The CDR3 region has the DNA TGTGCCAGCAGCCAAGATGAAGTAGGGAATCAGCCCCAGCATTTT. Protein product: CASSQDEVGNQPQHF.

V usage is TRBV25-1 and J usage is TRBJ1-2; D unclear. This CDR3 contains 14 residues. The V gene lost 2 bases and the J gene lost 8 bases, with 15 bases spanning the gap. Germline CDR1 is MGHDK and CDR2 is SYGVNS. The CDR3 region has the DNA TGTGCCAGCAGTGAAGAAAGGGTTCCGCAAGGCTACACCTTC. Translation: CASSEERVPQGYTF.

This chain uses TRBV6-5 with TRBJ2-1, with 7 nucleotides matching TRBD2. V lost 11 bases, J lost 12 bases, and 19 bases stayed unmatched. The CDR3 sequence is 14 residues long. Germline V gene data show CDR1 as MNHEY and CDR2 as SVGAGI. The CDR3 region is CAVAGREAGIGQFF. The CDR3 bases are TGTGCCGTTGCAGGTCGGGAGGCGGGGATAGGGCAGTTCTTC.

CDR3 nucleotide sequence: TGCGCCAGCAGTCAGGGACTAGCGGGAGAACGGTGGAACATTCAGTACTTC. It encodes CASSQGLAGERWNIQYF. V usage is TRBV4-1 and J usage is TRBJ2-4; 14 bases agree with TRBD2. This CDR3 has 17 residues. Germline V gene data show CDR1 as MGHRA and CDR2 as YSYEKL. V was clipped by 6 bases and J by 7 bases; unmatched bases: 11.

V gene TRBV27 combines with J gene TRBJ2-1; D might be TRBD2 (5 bases). This CDR3 contains 15 residues. Trimming stripped 8 bases from V and 6 bases from J, with 20 bases between. The V gene's germline CDR1 is MNHEY and CDR2 SMNVEV (reference sequence). This CDR3 is CASSWRARIPNEQFF. For the CDR3, the DNA is TGTGCCAGCTCATGGCGGGCGAGGATTCCCAATGAGCAGTTCTTC.

This chain connects TRBV5-1 to TRBJ1-4, with 10 bases fitting TRBD1. J gave up 0 bases and V 2 bases, and 7 bases lay outside the gene matches. CDR3 size: 18 residues. Germline V gene sequence: CDR1 SGHRS, CDR2 YFSETQ. The CDR3 bases are TGCGCCAGCAGCTTCGGGACAGGGGATGTTGCAACTAATGAAAAACTGTTTTTT. Its translation is CASSFGTGDVATNEKLFF.

The chain carries TRBV20-1 and TRBJ2-1; D is undetermined. The CDR3 covers 11 residues. Germline CDR1 DFQATT, CDR2 SNEGSKA (reference sequence). CDR3 sequence reads: CSYLIYNEQFF. In DNA, the CDR3 is TGCAGCTATCTGATTTACAATGAGCAGTTCTTC.

This rearrangement joins TRBV10-3 to TRBJ1-1; the D is unclear. This CDR3 comprises 15 residues. The V end was cut by 3 bases, the J end by 4 bases, with 15 bases between. Germline V gives CDR1 ENHRY, CDR2 SYGVKD. This CDR3 is CAISDVLSESTEAFF. DNA of the CDR3: TGTGCCATCAGTGATGTGTTATCGGAGAGCACTGAAGCTTTCTTT.

This clone was recorded a few times. The chain employs TRBV2 and TRBJ2-7; D might be TRBD1 (6 bases). V was cut by 8 bases and J by 0 bases, with 17 bases left in between. Germline CDR1 and CDR2: SNHLY and FYNNEI. The CDR3 contains 15 residues. CDR3 DNA sequence: TGTGCCAGCGCGCGGGCAGGACAGAACTCCTACGAGCAGTACTTC. This encodes CASARAGQNSYEQYF.

The chain uses TRBV7-2 and TRBJ2-1; 13 bases line up with TRBD2. Per germline, CDR1 SGHTA and CDR2 FQGNSA. There are 16 residues in the CDR3. V was pared by 5 bases and J by 9 bases, with 10 bases of the junction left unmatched. In DNA form, the CDR3 reads TGTGCCAGCAGCCCTGCCGGACTAGCGGGAGTTGGTGAGCAGTTCTTC. The encoded protein is CASSPAGLAGVGEQFF.

The CDR3 DNA reads TGTGCCAGCAGTTTCACGACTAGCGGAAACATTCAGTACTTC. Translated: CASSFTTSGNIQYF. This chain connects TRBV7-2 to TRBJ2-4, with TRBD2 matching over 9 bases. The CDR3 consists of 14 residues. The V segment lost 6 bases and the J segment 6 bases; nucleotides outside the gene matches: 6. Germline V CDR1 and CDR2: SGHTA, FQGNSA. The full variable domain, with the rest looked up from reference TRBV7-2 and TRBJ2-4, is GAGVSQSPSNKVTEKGKDVELRCDPISGHTALYWYRQSLGQGLEFLIYFQGNSAPDKSGLPSDRFSAERTGGSVSTLTIQRTQQEDSAVYLCASSFTTSGNIQYFGAGTRLSVL.

This clone came up a few times. This sequence joins TRBV9 and TRBJ2-1, with no clear D. Germline V gives CDR1 SGDLS, CDR2 YYNGEE. This CDR3 region has 14 residues. V lost 0 bases, J lost 0 bases, and 4 bases lay in between. CDR3 loop: CASSVGSSYNEQFF. The CDR3 nucleotides read TGTGCCAGCAGCGTAGGTAGCTCCTACAATGAGCAGTTCTTC.

The gene calls are TRBV29-1 and TRBJ2-7; D is perhaps TRBD1 or TRBD2 (6 bases each). The CDR3 is 14 residues long. V dropped 4 bases and J dropped 4 bases, with 17 bases sitting between them. Germline V gene lookup returns CDR1 SQVTM and CDR2 ANQGSEA. The CDR3 reads CSVAGGTGPYEQYF. CDR3 nucleotide sequence: TGCAGCGTTGCCGGGGGTACAGGGCCTTACGAGCAGTACTTC.

The chain joins TRBV7-2 to TRBJ1-3; tentative D call: TRBD1 (5 bases). V was shortened by 5 bases and J by 0 bases, with 14 bases between the two germline ends. The CDR3 is 16 amino acids. The germline gives CDR1 SGHTA, CDR2 FQGNSA. Written as DNA, the CDR3 is TGTGCCAGCAGCACGCCCCCGGGGGGCTCTGGAAACACCATATATTTT. This encodes CASSTPPGGSGNTIYF.

The J gene is TRBJ2-7, the V gene TRBV11-3, with D possibly called TRBD1 or TRBD2 (5 bases each). The ends were cut back, 5 bases at V and 3 bases at J, with 11 bases in the middle. The CDR3 covers 13 residues. The germline CDR1 and CDR2 sequences are SGHNT and YENEEA. CDR3 nucleotides: TGTGCCAGCAGCCCCGGGACCATCTACGAGCAGTACTTC. It is translated as CASSPGTIYEQYF.

The V gene is TRBV7-2, the J gene TRBJ2-1; 9 bases are shared with TRBD2. The CDR3 runs to 15 residues. V lost 5 bases, J lost 3 bases, and 5 bases stayed unmatched. Per germline, CDR1 SGHTA and CDR2 FQGNSA. The CDR3 coding sequence is TGTGCCAGCAGCCCTCGGACTAGCGACTACAATGAGCAGTTCTTC. It yields the protein CASSPRTSDYNEQFF.

The chain couples TRBV4-2 to TRBJ2-3, with a weak D call TRBD2 (5 bases). V was clipped by 3 bases and J by 1 base, with 8 bases between them. The CDR3 is made up of 14 amino acids. CDR1 is LGHNA, CDR2 YNFKEQ, per germline. CDR3 in DNA: TGTGCCAGCAGCCAGGGCGGGCGCACAGATACGCAGTATTTT. Amino acids: CASSQGGRTDTQYF.

The chain uses TRBV7-8 and TRBJ2-7; D perhaps matches TRBD1 (5 bases). This CDR3 has 15 residues. The germline CDR1 and CDR2 sequences are SGHVS and FQNEAQ. Trimming stripped 5 bases from V and 0 bases from J, with 14 bases between. For the CDR3, the DNA is TGTGCCAGCAGCGATCGCAGGGATACCTCCTACGAGCAGTACTTC. Its translation: CASSDRRDTSYEQYF.

This clone has only one observation. The chain couples TRBV5-5 to TRBJ1-2; D remains unclear. V was clipped by 0 bases and J by 4 bases, with 10 bases between them. CDR3 length equals 14 residues. The V gene's germline CDR1 is SGHKS and CDR2 YYEKEE (reference sequence). The CDR3 DNA is TGTGCCAGCAGCTTGGAGCGAGCTCCCTATGGCTACACCTTC. Translated: CASSLERAPYGYTF.

This clone was seen a single time. The chain combines TRBV19 with TRBJ2-7, with 9 bases fitting TRBD1. Germline CDR1 and CDR2: LNHDA and SQIVND (reference sequence). The length of the CDR3 is 17 residues. V lost 5 bases, J lost 6 bases, and 17 bases stayed unmatched. The CDR3 loop reads CASSSLSTGTGKSEQYF. CDR3 coding DNA: TGTGCCAGTAGTTCTTTGTCTACCGGGACAGGGAAAAGCGAGCAGTACTTC.

The chain links TRBV6-6 to TRBJ1-5; tentatively, D is TRBD1 (6 bases). V was clipped by 6 bases and J by 0 bases, with 15 bases between them. The CDR3 loop spans 16 amino acids. Germline CDR1 is MNHNY and CDR2 is SVGAGI (reference sequence). In nucleotides, the CDR3 is TGTGCCAGCAGCGGACAGAGAGATTATAGCAATCAGCCCCAGCATTTT. Its translation is CASSGQRDYSNQPQHF.

J is TRBJ2-7 and V is TRBV28; 8 bases line up with TRBD2. V lost 8 bases, J lost 7 bases, and 16 bases stayed unmatched. The CDR3 contains 15 residues. CDR1 is MDHEN, CDR2 SYDVKM, per germline. The CDR3 nucleotides read TGTGCCAGCGGGTCTAGCGGGCGCCTGGTTGAGGAGCAGTACTTC. It is translated as CASGSSGRLVEEQYF.

V and J are TRBV5-1 and TRBJ2-1; D gene ambiguous. Trimming took 4 bases from V and 0 from J, leaving 11 bases between them. The CDR3 runs to 15 residues. Germline V lookup: CDR1 SGHRS, CDR2 YFSETQ. CDR3 sequence reads: CASSTDLSSYNEQFF. The CDR3 nucleotides are TGCGCCAGCAGCACCGACTTGAGCTCCTACAATGAGCAGTTCTTC.

This chain connects TRBV28 to TRBJ2-2, with D possibly being TRBD2 (6 bases). CDR3 size: 15 residues. Between the trimmed V and J ends, which lost 8 bases and 2 bases, there was a span of 15 bases. Germline values: CDR1 MDHEN, CDR2 SYDVKM. CDR3 residues: CASLWGGGNTGELFF. The CDR3 region has the DNA TGTGCCAGCTTATGGGGAGGTGGAAACACCGGGGAGCTGTTTTTT.

The CDR3 sequence is CAWSVTLRGYGYTF. Here the CDR3 DNA reads TGTGCCTGGAGTGTAACGCTTCGAGGCTATGGCTACACCTTC. This rearrangement joins TRBV30 to TRBJ1-2, with no clear D. Germline values: CDR1 GTSNPN, CDR2 SVGIG (reference sequence). The ends were cut back, 0 bases at V and 4 bases at J, with 12 bases in the middle. The CDR3 consists of 14 residues.

The genes are TRBV4-3 and TRBJ1-5; no clear D. Trimming took off 3 bases at V and 5 bases at J, with 8 bases between the two ends. CDR1 LGHNA and CDR2 YSLEER come from the germline V gene. CDR3 length equals 13 residues. The CDR3 here is CASSQGEDQPQHF. CDR3 DNA: TGCGCCAGCAGCCAGGGAGAAGATCAGCCCCAGCATTTT.

This sequence joins TRBV6-1 and TRBJ2-3; no reliable D call. Trimming removed 1 base at V and 0 bases at J, with 2 bases between. The length of the CDR3 is 13 residues. Per the germline V gene, CDR1 is MNHNS and CDR2 is SASEGT. The CDR3 DNA sequence: TGTGCCAGCAGTGAAGATAGCACAGATACGCAGTATTTT. Encoded protein: CASSEDSTDTQYF.

V and J are TRBV4-3 and TRBJ2-1, with D perhaps being TRBD1 or TRBD2 (6 bases each). The CDR3 length is 17 residues. Trimming took off 3 bases at V and 0 bases at J, with 15 bases between the two ends. CDR1 is LGHNA and CDR2 is YSLEER in the germline V gene. CDR3 loop: CASSQGGGAASYNEQFF. CDR3 DNA: TGCGCCAGCAGCCAGGGGGGCGGGGCGGCCTCCTACAATGAGCAGTTCTTC.

The gene calls are TRBV9 and TRBJ2-2, with D tentatively TRBD2 (7 bases). Germline lookup yields CDR1 SGDLS and CDR2 YYNGEE. V was shortened by 4 bases and J by 6 bases, with 25 bases between the two germline ends. This CDR3 spans 18 amino acids. CDR3: CASSLSHGLQGGSGELFF. The CDR3 DNA follows: TGTGCCAGCAGCCTCTCCCACGGCCTACAGGGAGGGTCCGGGGAGCTGTTTTTT. Drawing the rest from reference TRBV9 and TRBJ2-2, the complete variable domain is DSGVTQTPKHLITATGQRVTLRCSPRSGDLSVYWYQQSLDQGLQFLIQYYNGEERAKGNILERFSAQQFPDLHSELNLSSLELGDSALYFCASSLSHGLQGGSGELFFGEGSRLTVL.

This chain uses TRBV5-4 with TRBJ1-3; D might be TRBD1 (5 bases). This CDR3 contains 13 residues. CDR1 is SGHNT, CDR2 YYREEE, per germline (reference sequence). Trimming shortened V by 7 bases and J by 3 bases, and 11 bases separated the two germline ends. CDR3 bases: TGTGCCAGCCGGGGGATAGATGGAAACACCATATATTTT. It codes for CASRGIDGNTIYF.

Remarks on this clone: A read error may account for a junction end that differs from germline. The chain recombines TRBV7-7 with TRBJ2-3; TRBD1 matches at 8 bases. Germline V lookup: CDR1 SSHAT, CDR2 FNYEAQ (reference sequence). The CDR3 covers 15 residues. CDR3 in amino acids: CASSLRTGITDTQYF. The CDR3 nucleotides are TGTGCTAGCAGCCTACGGACAGGGATCACAGATACGCAGTATTTT.